The present T cell receptor beta chain was sequenced within a study of T cell clones after liver transplantation. Only in-frame clones appear in the TCRdb table, and some are missing; sequencing was by immunoSEQ multiplex PCR. Of 75,000 to 85,000 clones detected, roughly 85% appear once; the ten largest clones hold over 2.5%. CDR1 is LNHDA, CDR2 SQIVND, per germline (reference sequence). This CDR3 contains 13 residues. Trimming cost V 6 bases and J 2 bases, with 10 bases left between them. Here the sequenced sample was CD4+ T cells from blood, taken at the 22-month timepoint. The receptor was isolated from a human patient who received a liver transplant. Part of the T cells may come from the graft donor. The V call is TRBV19, the J call TRBJ1-1; D is undetermined. CDR3 in DNA: TGTGCCAGTAGCACGGGGTTTAACACTGAAGCTTTCTTT. Residues: CASSTGFNTEAFF.